This is a list of T cell receptor beta chains from one sample in a study of T cells in Graves' hyperthyroidism and ophthalmopathy. TCRdb used MiXCR to reprocess the multiplex PCR reads, holding one entry per CDR3 protein. This sample has a few hundred thousand distinct CDR3 sequences, with about a sixth found just once. The sequencing input was blood. The receptors were gathered from a woman between 55 and 75 years old with Graves' ophthalmopathy. The CDR3 runs from the conserved cysteine through the conserved F or W. A D gene is named only where the DNA matches it firmly. Clone size appears in some rows only: once, few, many, or a class for an expanded clone.

CDR3aa	CDR3nt	j_gene	abundance	v_gene	d_gene
CASSPGLNQPQHF	TGTGCCAGCTCACCGGGGCTGAATCAGCCCCAGCATTTT	TRBJ1-5	many	TRBV18	-
CASSLVGAGELFF	TGTGCCAGCAGCTTAGTGGGTGCCGGGGAGCTGTTTTTT	TRBJ2-2	many	TRBV7-2	-
CASSVQGITEAFF	TGTGCCAGCAGTGTCCAGGGGATCACTGAAGCTTTCTTT	TRBJ1-1	many	TRBV2	-
CASSLEDRVLFNEQFF	TGTGCCAGCAGTCTGGAGGACAGGGTCCTGTTCAATGAGCAGTTCTTC	TRBJ2-1	many	TRBV6-1	TRBD1
CAGTGRGRMSEQYF	TGTGCCGGCACCGGTCGGGGAAGAATGTCCGAGCAGTACTTC	TRBJ2-7	many	TRBV2	-
CASNDSFGYTF	TGTGCCAGCAATGACAGTTTCGGCTACACCTTC	TRBJ1-2	-	TRBV12-3/TRBV12-4	-
CASSQDRNEAFF	TGTGCCAGCTCACAGGACAGGAATGAAGCTTTCTTT	TRBJ1-1	many	TRBV18	TRBD1
CASRSWDTGFEQYF	TGCGCCAGCAGGAGTTGGGACACTGGCTTTGAGCAGTACTTC	TRBJ2-7	-	TRBV5-1	-
CSARRTGTAYNSPLHF	TGCAGTGCTAGGAGAACCGGGACCGCATATAATTCACCCCTCCACTTT	TRBJ1-6	-	TRBV20-1	-
CASSFGISDIQYF	TGTGCCAGCAGTTTCGGCATCTCGGACATTCAGTACTTC	TRBJ2-4	few	TRBV6-2/TRBV6-3	-
CSARVQTGQGVNEQYF	TGCAGTGCTAGAGTTCAGACGGGACAGGGAGTCAACGAGCAGTACTTC	TRBJ2-7	many	TRBV20-1	TRBD1
CASTHRQGRTDTQYF	TGCGCCAGCACCCACCGACAGGGGAGAACAGATACGCAGTATTTT	TRBJ2-3	many	TRBV5-1	TRBD1
CASSLAGGGLEAFF	TGTGCCAGCAGCTTAGCGGGAGGGGGCCTCGAAGCTTTCTTT	TRBJ1-1	many	TRBV11-2	TRBD1
CASSLSARQGPRRGYGYTF	TGTGCCAGCAGTCTCTCCGCCAGACAGGGTCCTCGTCGGGGTTATGGCTACACCTTC	TRBJ1-2	few	TRBV6-2/TRBV6-3	TRBD1
CASSQGYGQGAYEQYF	TGCGCCAGCAGCCAAGGATACGGACAGGGGGCCTACGAGCAGTACTTC	TRBJ2-7	-	TRBV4-3	TRBD1
CASRRLAGAPQETQYF	TGTGCCAGCAGGAGGCTAGCGGGAGCACCACAAGAGACCCAGTACTTC	TRBJ2-5	many	TRBV27	TRBD2
CSARNSGNGELFF	TGCAGTGCTAGAAACTCGGGGAACGGGGAGCTGTTTTTT	TRBJ2-2	once	TRBV20-1	-
CASNREGNTGELFF	TGTGCCAGCAATAGGGAGGGGAACACCGGGGAGCTGTTTTTT	TRBJ2-2	few	TRBV9	TRBD2
CASSLAWKGTIYEQYF	TGTGCCAGCAGCTTAGCGTGGAAAGGGACTATCTACGAGCAGTACTTC	TRBJ2-7	-	TRBV7-9	TRBD2
CASSQDLGQGPINEQFF	TGTGCCAGCAGCCAAGATCTGGGACAGGGACCAATCAATGAGCAGTTCTTC	TRBJ2-1	many	TRBV3-1	TRBD1
CAWLGRSRNSPLHF	TGTGCCTGGTTGGGACGTTCCCGGAATTCACCCCTCCACTTT	TRBJ1-6	-	TRBV30	-
CASSFVEGNTIYF	TGTGCCAGCAGCTTTGTGGAAGGAAACACCATATATTTT	TRBJ1-3	many	TRBV7-2	-
CASSPSGALETQYF	TGTGCCAGCAGTCCCTCCGGGGCTTTAGAGACCCAGTACTTC	TRBJ2-5	-	TRBV6-1	-
CASSPTQNSYNSPLHF	TGTGCCAGCTCACCGACCCAGAACTCCTATAATTCACCCCTCCACTTT	TRBJ1-6	-	TRBV18	-
CASSGGTGRLNTEAFF	TGTGCCAGCAGCGGGGGAACAGGAAGGTTGAACACTGAAGCTTTCTTT	TRBJ1-1	few	TRBV9	-
CASSATGESYNEQFF	TGTGCCAGCAGCGCAACAGGGGAATCCTACAATGAGCAGTTCTTC	TRBJ2-1	-	TRBV9	TRBD1
CASTLWAGANNEQFF	TGTGCCAGTACCCTCTGGGCGGGAGCCAACAATGAGCAGTTCTTC	TRBJ2-1	-	TRBV19	TRBD2
CSAKGLAGVDEQFF	TGCAGTGCCAAGGGACTAGCGGGAGTAGATGAGCAGTTCTTC	TRBJ2-1	many	TRBV20-1	TRBD2
CASSSDRSQETQYF	TGTGCCAGCAGTTCAGACAGGTCTCAAGAGACCCAGTACTTC	TRBJ2-5	many	TRBV12-3/TRBV12-4	-
CASSRTGWWGEKLFF	TGTGCCAGCTCCCGCACCGGCTGGTGGGGGGAAAAACTGTTTTTT	TRBJ1-4	-	TRBV18	-
CASSLDPGQSKLFF	TGTGCCAGCAGTTTAGACCCCGGACAATCCAAACTGTTTTTT	TRBJ1-4	many	TRBV27	-
CSARGPPGHGSETQYF	TGCAGTGCTAGGGGTCCACCGGGACACGGTTCGGAGACCCAGTACTTC	TRBJ2-5	many	TRBV20-1	-